The 8 T cell receptor beta chains below were found in one sample sequenced in a study of immune cell composition in non-small cell lung cancer. Sequenced by immunoSEQ multiplex PCR; TCRdb stores in-frame clones only, minus some. The sample consists of about 6,600 clones, 82% of them appearing once. The normal lung sample lay at least 3 cm, and maximally far, from the tumour. Sequencing was carried out using non-adjacent lung tissue. Receptors were obtained from a human donor with non-small cell lung cancer.

The V call is TRBV5-1, the J call TRBJ2-7; 11 positions agree with TRBD2. The ends lost 5 bases at V and 1 base at J; junction bases unmatched: 2. The CDR3 spans 14 residues. Germline V gene lookup returns CDR1 SGHRS and CDR2 YFSETQ. As DNA, the CDR3 is TGCGCCAGCAGGGGACTAGCGGCTTCCTACGAGCAGTACTTC. It is translated as CASRGLAASYEQYF.

V gene TRBV27 combines with J gene TRBJ2-3, with TRBD2 identical over 13 bases. The CDR3 runs 21 residues. V was clipped by 2 bases and J by 5 bases; unmatched bases: 19. CDR1 and CDR2 from the germline V gene are MNHEY and SMNVEV (reference sequence). This CDR3 is CASSLNVGGLAGVVEIDTQYF. CDR3 coding DNA: TGTGCCAGCAGTTTAAACGTGGGAGGACTAGCGGGAGTGGTAGAAATAGATACGCAGTATTTT.

J is TRBJ2-3 and V is TRBV27; D is ambiguous. Trimming cost V 5 bases and J 5 bases, with 11 bases left between them. CDR3 length equals 13 residues. Germline V gene sequence: CDR1 MNHEY, CDR2 SMNVEV (reference sequence). The CDR3 sequence: CASSQDIGDTQYF. The DNA for the CDR3 is TGTGCCAGCAGTCAAGATATCGGAGATACGCAGTATTTT.

V and J are TRBV29-1 and TRBJ1-2; D is unresolved. Per germline, CDR1 SQVTM and CDR2 ANQGSEA. With 0 bases removed from V and 7 bases from J, the gap between germline ends came to 15 bases. The CDR3 loop spans 14 amino acids. The CDR3 loop is CSVEDIRRETGYTF. The DNA for the CDR3 is TGCAGCGTTGAAGATATAAGGCGGGAGACTGGCTACACCTTC.

The gene calls are TRBV7-2 and TRBJ1-1; TRBD1 is a possible D gene (6 bases). V dropped 5 bases and J dropped 4 bases, with 20 bases sitting between them. Germline CDR1 is SGHTA and CDR2 is FQGNSA. The length of the CDR3 is 16 residues. CDR3: CASSPIQGLWGTEAFF. CDR3 bases: TGTGCCAGCAGCCCAATTCAGGGGTTATGGGGCACTGAAGCTTTCTTT. Full variable domain (remainder filled in from reference TRBV7-2 and TRBJ1-1): GAGVSQSPSNKVTEKGKDVELRCDPISGHTALYWYRQSLGQGLEFLIYFQGNSAPDKSGLPSDRFSAERTGGSVSTLTIQRTQQEDSAVYLCASSPIQGLWGTEAFFGQGTRLTVV.

V and J are TRBV2 and TRBJ2-3; maybe TRBD2 (5 bases). Germline loops: CDR1 SNHLY, CDR2 FYNNEI. The CDR3 spans 15 residues. V lost 0 bases, J lost 1 base, and 8 bases lay in between. The CDR3 loop reads CASSEARGRTDTQYF. In nucleotides, the CDR3 is TGTGCCAGCAGTGAAGCCCGGGGTCGCACAGATACGCAGTATTTT.

The chain combines TRBV4-3 with TRBJ2-2; 16 bases agree with TRBD2. The CDR3 runs 19 residues. From germline, CDR1 is LGHNA and CDR2 YSLEER. The trim removed 0 bases at V and 4 bases at J, leaving 5 bases unmatched. Written as DNA, the CDR3 is TGCGCCAGCAGCCAAGAGCTGGGGACTAGCGGGGGGGGCACCGGGGAGCTGTTTTTT. Translation gives CASSQELGTSGGGTGELFF.

For the CDR3, the DNA is TGTGCCAGCAGCCAGAATCCCGCCGGGACTAGCGGGAGGCGGGAGACCCAGTACTTC. Translating it yields CASSQNPAGTSGRRETQYF. The rearrangement joins TRBV4-2 to TRBJ2-5, with 15 positions matching TRBD2. Germline CDR1 and CDR2: LGHNA and YNFKEQ. The CDR3 runs 19 residues. V lost 3 bases, J lost 5 bases, and 13 bases stayed unmatched.